This T cell receptor beta chain was observed in a study of blood T cells in healthy people across ages. A second about 7 to 12 cycle PCR used barcoded and J-beta primers. MiXCR was run by TCRdb on the 5' RACE reads, yielding one entry per CDR3 protein. The table includes about 1.4 million distinct CDR3 sequences, 55% to 75% detected once. General study findings and limits: Long-lived donors had more naive CD4+ cells and higher diversity than aged donors.

This clonotype was detected only a few times. Its cognate antigen is unknown. The receptor's source is a man aged 18 to 29 in good health. The sequenced sample was blood.

The CDR3 reads CASSVRLAGEETQYF. CDR3 coding DNA: TGTGCCAGCAGTGTAAGACTAGCGGGAGAAGAGACCCAGTACTTC. The J gene is TRBJ2-5, the V gene TRBV12-3 or TRBV12-4; 12 bases match TRBD2. V shed 5 bases, J shed 3 bases, and the junction held 4 bases outside the gene matches. CDR3 length: 15 residues.